Reported below is one T cell receptor (beta chain). This sample was included in a study of control samples from healthy donors and cancer patients. Produced via immunoSEQ multiplex PCR; TCRdb's table is partial and in-frame only. The table lists some 120,000 clones, 80% to 95% of them singletons, with roughly 0.54% in the top ten. The germline V gene has CDR1 LGHNA and CDR2 YSLEER. The CDR3 has 16 amino acids. V trimming: 4 bases; J trimming: 0 bases; junction bases outside the gene matches: 1. What was sequenced was PBMCs. This TCR derives from a man of 80 years or more with head and neck cancer. The chain is built from TRBV4-3 and TRBJ2-1; the match to TRBD2 covers 12 bases. The CDR3 coding sequence is TGCGCCAGCAGCCCGGGACTAGCGGGCTCCTACAATGAGCAGTTCTTC. Encoded protein: CASSPGLAGSYNEQFF.